The 9 T cell receptor beta chains listed next were all sequenced from one sample in a study of cytomegalovirus exposure and HLA in healthy donors. Primers: 60 Vbeta forward and 13 Jbeta reverse. The data were produced by immunoSEQ multiplex PCR, yet TCRdb's version contains in-frame clones alone and is incomplete. This sample has 150,000 to 200,000 clones, with about 80% found just once. Specimen: PBMCs. These receptors came from a man aged 18 to 35 in good health and CMV-seropositive.

The chain uses TRBV7-9 and TRBJ1-2, with TRBD1 matching 9 bases. Germline V CDR1 and CDR2: SEHNR, FQNEAQ (reference sequence). CDR3 size: 15 residues. Trimming removed 6 bases from V and 5 bases from J; junction bases left unmatched: 10. The CDR3, as DNA: TGTGCCAGCAGTAGATCGACAGGGGGAGGTTATGGCTACACCTTC. Its protein is CASSRSTGGGYGYTF.

On this clone: Its ends do not fully match the called genes, so a read error is possible. This sequence joins TRBV6-5 and TRBJ2-3; 9 bases are shared with TRBD2. The CDR3 is 15 residues long. Per germline, CDR1 MNHEY and CDR2 SVGAGI. For the CDR3, the DNA is TGTGCCAGCAATTACGGGGGACTAGCTGCAGATACGCAGTATTTT. This sequence encodes CASNYGGLAADTQYF.

The chain is built from TRBV4-3 and TRBJ1-5; 7 bases align to TRBD1. The CDR3 has 16 amino acids. Germline trimming cut 0 bases from V and 7 bases from J; bases unmatched to any gene: 9. The V gene's germline CDR1 is LGHNA and CDR2 YSLEER. This CDR3 is CASSQDHRGGEQPQHF. Here the CDR3 DNA reads TGCGCCAGCAGCCAAGATCACAGGGGAGGAGAACAGCCCCAGCATTTT.

The rearrangement joins TRBV11-1 to TRBJ2-3; TRBD2 matches 8 bases. The CDR3 extends over 14 amino acids. The J segment lost 5 bases and the V segment lost 5 bases, leaving 6 bases of the junction unmatched. CDR1 is SGHAT, CDR2 FQDESV, per germline (reference sequence). Written as DNA, the CDR3 is TGTGCCAGCAGCCCCCGGGAGGGAGGAGATACGCAGTATTTT. Translating gives CASSPREGGDTQYF.

This sequence joins TRBV19 and TRBJ2-5; TRBD1 agrees at 9 bases. V was pared by 6 bases and J by 3 bases, with 5 bases of the junction left unmatched. This CDR3 is 14 amino acids long. Germline loops: CDR1 LNHDA, CDR2 SQIVND (reference sequence). The CDR3 nucleotides read TGTGCCAGTAGCGCAAGGGACAGGGAAGAGACCCAGTACTTC. This gives the protein CASSARDREETQYF.

The chain uses TRBV6-5 and TRBJ2-7; 8 nucleotides align to TRBD1. The CDR3 has 14 residues. The V and J ends lost 3 bases and 2 bases, in that order; junction bases with no gene match: 3. From germline, CDR1 is MNHEY and CDR2 SVGAGI. CDR3 region: CASSYDRGPYEQYF. CDR3 nucleotides: TGTGCCAGCAGTTATGACAGGGGACCCTACGAGCAGTACTTC.

The chain has TRBV5-1 and TRBJ2-7; 9 nucleotides line up with TRBD1. V lost 0 bases to trimming and J lost 7 bases; unmatched junction nucleotides: 5. The germline gives CDR1 SGHRS, CDR2 YFSETQ. The CDR3 is 14 amino acids. The CDR3 DNA follows: TGCGCCAGCAGCTTGGAAGGACAGGGGAGGGAGCAGTACTTC. Translating it yields CASSLEGQGREQYF.

The chain uses TRBV7-9 and TRBJ1-2; D not certain. CDR3 length equals 13 residues. Germline V lookup: CDR1 SEHNR, CDR2 FQNEAQ (reference sequence). Trimming removed 3 bases from V and 0 bases from J, with 5 bases in between. The CDR3 loop is CASSFSTNYGYTF. CDR3 DNA: TGTGCCAGCAGCTTTAGTACTAACTATGGCTACACCTTC.

This sequence joins TRBV9 and TRBJ2-2, with D tentatively TRBD1 (6 bases). V lost 4 bases and J 5 bases, leaving 12 bases between the germline ends. Germline V gene sequence: CDR1 SGDLS, CDR2 YYNGEE. The CDR3 totals 14 residues. CDR3 residues: CASSSPTGTGELFF. CDR3 coding DNA: TGTGCCAGCAGCTCACCGACAGGAACCGGGGAGCTGTTTTTT.